The present T cell receptor beta chain was sequenced within a study of Graves' ophthalmopathy and Graves' hyperthyroidism. Across the study: There was a collection of peripheral blood at initial diagnosis, before any treatment.

The stable label applied to hyperthyroidism with no ophthalmopathy within 18 months of follow-up. Aged 18 to 65, hyperthyroidism patients had been newly diagnosed, with under 2 months' duration. The CDR3 is 13 residues long. Per germline, CDR1 SGDLS and CDR2 YYNGEE. Trimming shortened V by 4 bases and J by 2 bases, and 10 bases separated the two germline ends. This clonotype appeared many times. Researchers took RNA transcripts and amplified TCR beta CDR3 regions from them. The first-round RT-PCR employed HTBI primers together with the Qiagen OneStep RT-PCR kit. A multiplex PCR was then performed as the second round. TCRdb fed the multiplex PCR reads into MiXCR, producing one record per CDR3 protein. The table includes some 350,000 distinct CDR3 sequences, about 17% detected once.

The sample taken for sequencing was peripheral blood. The sequence came from an adult woman with stable Graves' hyperthyroidism. The chain uses TRBV9 and TRBJ2-7; D unclear. The CDR3 protein is CASSPTETYEQYF. CDR3 DNA: TGTGCCAGCAGCCCCACAGAGACCTACGAGCAGTACTTC.